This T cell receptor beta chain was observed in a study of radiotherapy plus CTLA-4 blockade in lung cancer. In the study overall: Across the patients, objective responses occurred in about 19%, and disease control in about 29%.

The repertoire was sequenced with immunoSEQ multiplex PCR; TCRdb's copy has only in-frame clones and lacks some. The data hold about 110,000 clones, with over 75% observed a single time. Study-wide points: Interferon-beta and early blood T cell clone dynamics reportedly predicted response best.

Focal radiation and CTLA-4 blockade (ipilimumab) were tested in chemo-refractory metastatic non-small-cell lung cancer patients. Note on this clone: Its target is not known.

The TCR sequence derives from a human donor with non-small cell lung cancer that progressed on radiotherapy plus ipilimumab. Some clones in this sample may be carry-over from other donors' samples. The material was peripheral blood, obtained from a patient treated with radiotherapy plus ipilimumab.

The CDR3 sequence is CASSRTNYGYTF. The CDR3 nucleotides read TGTGCCAGCAGTAGGACTAACTATGGCTACACCTTC. The gene calls are TRBV6-5 and TRBJ1-2; no firm D call. This CDR3 region has 12 residues. V dropped 5 bases and J dropped 0 bases, with 4 bases sitting between them. Germline loops: CDR1 MNHEY, CDR2 SVGAGI.